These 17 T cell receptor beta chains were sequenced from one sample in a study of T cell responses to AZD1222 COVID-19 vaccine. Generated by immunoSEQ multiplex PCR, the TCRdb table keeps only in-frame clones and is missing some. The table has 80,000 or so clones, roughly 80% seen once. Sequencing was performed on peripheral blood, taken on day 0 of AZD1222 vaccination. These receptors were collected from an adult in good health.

CDR3 region: CASSKNRGLRANYGYTF. Here the CDR3 DNA reads TGTGCCAGCAGCAAAAACAGGGGGCTACGAGCTAACTATGGCTACACCTTC. The V gene is TRBV21-1, the J gene TRBJ1-2; the table's D call of TRBD1 was not tested on the DNA. TRBV21-1 is an annotated pseudogene. The length of the CDR3 is 17 residues.

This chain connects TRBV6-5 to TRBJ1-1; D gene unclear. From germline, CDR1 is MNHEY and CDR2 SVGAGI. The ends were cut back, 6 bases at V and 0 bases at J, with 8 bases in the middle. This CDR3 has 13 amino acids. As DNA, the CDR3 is TGTGCCAGCAGCCGGGGATTGAACACTGAAGCTTTCTTT. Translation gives CASSRGLNTEAFF.

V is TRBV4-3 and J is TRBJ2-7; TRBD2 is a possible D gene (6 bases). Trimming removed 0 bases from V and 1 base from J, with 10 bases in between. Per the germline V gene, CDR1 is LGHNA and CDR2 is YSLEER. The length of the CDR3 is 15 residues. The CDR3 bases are TGCGCCAGCAGCCAAGAACGGGACTCATCCTACGAGCAGTACTTC. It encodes CASSQERDSSYEQYF.

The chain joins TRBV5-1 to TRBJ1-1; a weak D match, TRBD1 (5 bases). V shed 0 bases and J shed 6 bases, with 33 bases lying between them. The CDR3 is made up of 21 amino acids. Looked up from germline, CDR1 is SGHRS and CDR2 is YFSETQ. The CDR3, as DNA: TGCGCCAGCAGCTTGGCGGGAGTCCTACTAAAGAGGGACGGGGATAAGGCTGAAGCTTTCTTT. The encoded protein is CASSLAGVLLKRDGDKAEAFF.

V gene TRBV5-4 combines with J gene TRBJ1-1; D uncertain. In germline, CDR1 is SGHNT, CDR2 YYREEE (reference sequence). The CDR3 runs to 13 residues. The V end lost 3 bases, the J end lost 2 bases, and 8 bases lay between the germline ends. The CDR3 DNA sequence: TGTGCCAGCAGCTGGACCTTAAACACTGAAGCTTTCTTT. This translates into CASSWTLNTEAFF. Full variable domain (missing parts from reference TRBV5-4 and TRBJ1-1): ETGVTQSPTHLIKTRGQQVTLRCSSQSGHNTVSWYQQALGQGPQFIFQYYREEENGRGNFPPRFSGLQFPNYSSELNVNALELDDSALYLCASSWTLNTEAFFGQGTRLTVV.

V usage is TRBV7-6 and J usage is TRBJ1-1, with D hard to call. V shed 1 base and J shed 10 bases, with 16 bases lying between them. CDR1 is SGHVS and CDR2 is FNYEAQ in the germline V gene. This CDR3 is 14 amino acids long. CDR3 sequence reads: CASSLVEGSRGAFF. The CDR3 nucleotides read TGTGCCAGCAGCTTAGTAGAAGGTAGCCGGGGAGCTTTCTTT.

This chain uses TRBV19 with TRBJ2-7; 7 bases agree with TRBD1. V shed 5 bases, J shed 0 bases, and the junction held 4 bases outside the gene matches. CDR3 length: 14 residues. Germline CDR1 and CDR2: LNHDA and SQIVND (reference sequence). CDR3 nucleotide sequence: TGTGCCAGTAGTCCGCGACAGGGCTCCTACGAGCAGTACTTC. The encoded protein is CASSPRQGSYEQYF.

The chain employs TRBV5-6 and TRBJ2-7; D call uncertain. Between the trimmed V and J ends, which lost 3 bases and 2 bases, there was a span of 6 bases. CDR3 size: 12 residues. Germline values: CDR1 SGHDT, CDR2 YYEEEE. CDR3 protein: CASSSHTYEQYF. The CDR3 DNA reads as TGTGCCAGCAGCTCGCACACCTACGAGCAGTACTTC.

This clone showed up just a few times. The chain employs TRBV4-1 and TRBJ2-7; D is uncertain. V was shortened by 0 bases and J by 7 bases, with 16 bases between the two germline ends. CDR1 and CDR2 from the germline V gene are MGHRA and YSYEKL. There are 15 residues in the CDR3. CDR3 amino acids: CASSQDLPSAREQYF. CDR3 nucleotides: TGCGCCAGCAGCCAAGATTTACCCAGCGCCCGGGAGCAGTACTTC.

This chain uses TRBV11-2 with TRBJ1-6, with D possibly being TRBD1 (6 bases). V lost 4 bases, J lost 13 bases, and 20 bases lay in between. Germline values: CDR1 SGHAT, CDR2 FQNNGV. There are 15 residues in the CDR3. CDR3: CASSSQGRGNGPLHF. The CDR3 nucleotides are TGTGCCAGCAGCTCTCAGGGGCGGGGGAATGGGCCCCTCCACTTT.

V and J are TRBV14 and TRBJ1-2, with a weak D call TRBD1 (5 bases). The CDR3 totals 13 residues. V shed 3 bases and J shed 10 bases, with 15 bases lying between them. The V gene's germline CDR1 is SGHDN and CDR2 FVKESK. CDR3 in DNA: TGTGCCAGCAGCCAGGACCGGACAACTTTCTACACCTTC. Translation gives CASSQDRTTFYTF.

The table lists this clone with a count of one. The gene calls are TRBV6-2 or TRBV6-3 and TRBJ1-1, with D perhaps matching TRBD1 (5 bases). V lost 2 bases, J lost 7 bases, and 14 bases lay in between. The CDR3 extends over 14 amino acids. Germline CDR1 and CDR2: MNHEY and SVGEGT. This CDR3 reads CASSYPPGKVEAFF. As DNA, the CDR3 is TGTGCCAGCAGTTACCCCCCAGGGAAAGTTGAAGCTTTCTTT.

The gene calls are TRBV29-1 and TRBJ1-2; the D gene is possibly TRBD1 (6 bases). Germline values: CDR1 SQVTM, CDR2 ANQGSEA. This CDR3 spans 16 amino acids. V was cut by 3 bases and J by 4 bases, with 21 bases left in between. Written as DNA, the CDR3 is TGCAGCGTTGACCAGGAGCAGGGCAGGGGCGCCTATGGCTACACCTTC. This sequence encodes CSVDQEQGRGAYGYTF.

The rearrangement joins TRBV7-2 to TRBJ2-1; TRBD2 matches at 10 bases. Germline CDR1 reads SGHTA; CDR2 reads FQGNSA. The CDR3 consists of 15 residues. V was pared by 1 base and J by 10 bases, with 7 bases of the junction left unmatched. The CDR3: CASSLDGTSVREQFF. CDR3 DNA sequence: TGTGCCAGCAGCTTAGACGGGACTAGCGTCAGGGAGCAGTTCTTC.

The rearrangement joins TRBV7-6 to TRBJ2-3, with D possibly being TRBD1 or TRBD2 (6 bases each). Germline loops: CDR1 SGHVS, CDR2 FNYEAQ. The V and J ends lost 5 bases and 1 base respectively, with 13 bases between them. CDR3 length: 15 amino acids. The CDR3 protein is CASSLEGGRTDTQYF. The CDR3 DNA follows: TGTGCCAGCAGCCTAGAGGGGGGACGCACAGATACGCAGTATTTT.

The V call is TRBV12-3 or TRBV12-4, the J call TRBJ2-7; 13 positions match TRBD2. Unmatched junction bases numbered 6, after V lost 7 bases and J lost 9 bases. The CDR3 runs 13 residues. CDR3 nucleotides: TGTGCCAGCACCAGGACTAGCGGGGGAGGGCAGTACTTC. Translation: CASTRTSGGGQYF.

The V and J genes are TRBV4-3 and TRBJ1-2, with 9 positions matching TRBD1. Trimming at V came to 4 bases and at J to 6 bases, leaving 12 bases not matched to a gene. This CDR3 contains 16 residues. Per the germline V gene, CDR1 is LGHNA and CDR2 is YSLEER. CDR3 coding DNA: TGCGCCAGCAGCCCAGGTAGCAGGGACAGGGTCCATGGCTACACCTTC. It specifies CASSPGSRDRVHGYTF.